This TCR beta chain came from a study of Ad26.COV2.S vaccination and SARS-CoV-2 variants. About the study: Ad26.COV2.S, an intramuscular injection, was given once or twice 56 days apart.

Study-level findings and limits: Recipients given vaccine exceeded placebo recipients in spike-specific TCR breadth.

This table comes from immunoSEQ multiplex PCR, and its TCRdb copy is limited to in-frame clones, with some not included. This table has 350,000 to 500,000 clones, more than 75% appearing once. As for treatment: around 19 received Ad26.COV2.S at low or high dose, single or two shots; roughly 5 received placebo; per-sample allocation not given. The study sampled participants on day 63 after the first vaccine or placebo injection. This clone was seen only once. What it recognizes is unknown. This TCR was recovered from a person aged 18-60 years who received the Ad26.COV2.S COVID-19 vaccine or a placebo. The source was peripheral blood, collected in a trial of Ad26.COV2.S vaccine versus placebo.

CDR3 amino acids: CASSPGEETQYF. The DNA of the CDR3 is TGTGCCAGCTCACCGGGGGAAGAGACCCAGTACTTC. This chain joins TRBV18 and TRBJ2-5; D might be TRBD1 or TRBD2, each matching 5 bases. From germline, CDR1 is KGHSH and CDR2 LQKENI. The V and J ends lost 3 bases and 3 bases respectively, with 5 bases between them. The CDR3 consists of 12 residues.